Reported below is one T cell receptor beta chain. Clones were read by immunoSEQ multiplex PCR, and TCRdb kept only the in-frame ones, dropping some. Of approximately 100,000 clones listed, roughly 80% are singletons. V lost 2 bases to trimming and J lost 5 bases; unmatched junction nucleotides: 3. The CDR3 length is 13 residues. Germline V lookup: CDR1 SGHTA, CDR2 FQGNSA. The data belong to a study of blood T cell repertoires in COVID-19. The sequencing sample was made of peripheral blood. This chain joins TRBV7-2 and TRBJ2-7; the match to TRBD2 covers 7 bases. This TCR was recovered from a human donor in a cohort sampled during active COVID-19. CDR3: CASSLWLADEQYF. CDR3 bases: TGTGCCAGCAGCTTATGGCTAGCGGACGAGCAGTACTTC.